Sequencing of this T cell receptor beta chain was carried out in a study of radiotherapy plus CTLA-4 blockade in lung cancer. Looking at the study overall: Objective responses occurred in 15% to 20% of patients; approximately 33% had disease control. Notes on the study in general: In blood, after radiotherapy plus ipilimumab, tumor-derived TCR clones expanded.

The method was immunoSEQ multiplex PCR; TCRdb's version includes in-frame clones alone and lacks a portion of them. The sample has tens of thousands of clones, approximately 80% seen once. This CDR3 is 13 amino acids long. In germline, CDR1 is SQVTM, CDR2 ANQGSEA. Trimming took off 7 bases at V and 1 base at J, with 13 bases between the two ends. With regard to this clone: Its cognate antigen is unknown.

This specimen was peripheral blood, taken from a patient treated with radiotherapy plus ipilimumab. The genes are TRBV29-1 and TRBJ1-1; tentative D call: TRBD1 (5 bases). The TCR was taken from a human donor with non-small cell lung cancer whose response to radiotherapy plus ipilimumab could not be evaluated. The CDR3 region has the DNA TGCAGCGCTGAGGAGGGGACGAACACTGAAGCTTTCTTT. Residues: CSAEEGTNTEAFF. The variable domain in full, with the rest retrieved from reference TRBV29-1 and TRBJ1-1, is SAVISQKPSRDICQRGTSLTIQCQVDSQVTMMFWYRQQPGQSLTLIATANQGSEATYESGFVIDKFPISRPNLTFSTLTVSNMSPEDSSIYLCSAEEGTNTEAFFGQGTRLTVV.